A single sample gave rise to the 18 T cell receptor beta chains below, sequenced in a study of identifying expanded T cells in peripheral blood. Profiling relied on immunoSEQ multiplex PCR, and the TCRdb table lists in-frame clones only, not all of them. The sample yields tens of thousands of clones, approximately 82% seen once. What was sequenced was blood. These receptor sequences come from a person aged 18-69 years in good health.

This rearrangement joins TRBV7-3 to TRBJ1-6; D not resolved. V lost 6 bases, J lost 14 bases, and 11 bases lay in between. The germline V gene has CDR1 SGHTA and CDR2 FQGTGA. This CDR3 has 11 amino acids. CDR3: CASSSDASLHF. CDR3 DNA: TGTGCCAGCAGTTCCGACGCATCCCTCCACTTT.

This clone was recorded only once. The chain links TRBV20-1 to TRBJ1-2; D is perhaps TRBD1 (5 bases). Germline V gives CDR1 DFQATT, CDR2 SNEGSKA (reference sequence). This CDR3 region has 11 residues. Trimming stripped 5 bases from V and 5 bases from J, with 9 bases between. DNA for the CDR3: TGCAGTGCTCGACAGAAATATGGCTACACCTTC. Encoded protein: CSARQKYGYTF.

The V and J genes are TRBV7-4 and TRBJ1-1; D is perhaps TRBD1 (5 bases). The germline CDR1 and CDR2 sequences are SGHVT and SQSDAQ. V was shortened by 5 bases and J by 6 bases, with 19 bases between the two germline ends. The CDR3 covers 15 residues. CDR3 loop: CASSPIHAGPAEAFF. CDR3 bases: TGTGCCAGCAGCCCGATACACGCGGGGCCAGCTGAAGCTTTCTTT.

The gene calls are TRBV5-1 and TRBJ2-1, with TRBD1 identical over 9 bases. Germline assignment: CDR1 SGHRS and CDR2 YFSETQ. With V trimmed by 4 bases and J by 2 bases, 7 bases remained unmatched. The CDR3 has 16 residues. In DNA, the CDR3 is TGCGCCAGCAGCCCGAACCGGGACAGGGCCTACAATGAGCAGTTCTTC. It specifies CASSPNRDRAYNEQFF.

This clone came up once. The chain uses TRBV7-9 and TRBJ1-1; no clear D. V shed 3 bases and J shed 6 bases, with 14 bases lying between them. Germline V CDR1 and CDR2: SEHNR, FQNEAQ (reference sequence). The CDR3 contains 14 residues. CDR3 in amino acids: CASSFAGSGSEAFF. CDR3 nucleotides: TGTGCCAGCAGCTTCGCAGGCTCCGGCTCTGAAGCTTTCTTT.

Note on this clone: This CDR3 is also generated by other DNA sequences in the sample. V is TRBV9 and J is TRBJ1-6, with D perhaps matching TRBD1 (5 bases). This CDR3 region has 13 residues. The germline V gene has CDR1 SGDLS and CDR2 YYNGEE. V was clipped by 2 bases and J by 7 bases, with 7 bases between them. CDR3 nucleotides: TGTGCCAGCAGCGTCACAGGAAATTCACCCCTCCACTTT. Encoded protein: CASSVTGNSPLHF.

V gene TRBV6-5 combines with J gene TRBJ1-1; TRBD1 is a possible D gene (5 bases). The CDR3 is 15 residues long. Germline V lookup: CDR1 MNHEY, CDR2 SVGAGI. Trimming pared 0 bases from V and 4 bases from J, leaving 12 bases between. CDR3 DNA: TGTGCCAGCAGTTACTCTCAGCGGAGGGGCACTGAAGCTTTCTTT. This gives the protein CASSYSQRRGTEAFF.

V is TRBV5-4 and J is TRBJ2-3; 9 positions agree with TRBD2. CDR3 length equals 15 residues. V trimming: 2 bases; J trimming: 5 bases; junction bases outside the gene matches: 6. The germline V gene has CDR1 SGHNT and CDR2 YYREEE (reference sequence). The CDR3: CASSFSGSDLDTQYF. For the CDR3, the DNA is TGTGCCAGCAGCTTTAGCGGGAGCGATCTAGATACGCAGTATTTT.

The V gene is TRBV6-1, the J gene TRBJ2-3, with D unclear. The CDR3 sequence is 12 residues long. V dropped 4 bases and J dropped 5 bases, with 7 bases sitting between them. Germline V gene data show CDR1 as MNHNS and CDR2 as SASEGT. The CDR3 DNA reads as TGTGCCAGCAGTGTAAGGGAAGATACGCAGTATTTT. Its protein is CASSVREDTQYF.

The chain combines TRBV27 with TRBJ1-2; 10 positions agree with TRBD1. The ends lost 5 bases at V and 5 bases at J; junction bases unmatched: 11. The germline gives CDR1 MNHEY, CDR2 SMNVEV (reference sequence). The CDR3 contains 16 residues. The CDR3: CASSPDRDRGQYGYTF. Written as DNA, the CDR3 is TGTGCCAGCAGTCCCGACCGGGACAGGGGCCAATATGGCTACACCTTC.

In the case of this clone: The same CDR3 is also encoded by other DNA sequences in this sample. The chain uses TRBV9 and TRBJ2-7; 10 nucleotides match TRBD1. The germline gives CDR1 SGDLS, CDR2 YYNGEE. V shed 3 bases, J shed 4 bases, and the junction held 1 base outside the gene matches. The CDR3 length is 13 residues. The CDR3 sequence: CASSGQGAYEQYF. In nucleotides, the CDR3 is TGTGCCAGCAGCGGACAGGGGGCGTACGAGCAGTACTTC.

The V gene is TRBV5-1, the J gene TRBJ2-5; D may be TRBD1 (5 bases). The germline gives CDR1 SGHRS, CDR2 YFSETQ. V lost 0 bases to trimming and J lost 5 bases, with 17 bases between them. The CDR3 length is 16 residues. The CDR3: CASSLDLDTSFETQYF. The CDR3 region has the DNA TGCGCCAGCAGCTTGGATCTGGACACCTCCTTTGAGACCCAGTACTTC.

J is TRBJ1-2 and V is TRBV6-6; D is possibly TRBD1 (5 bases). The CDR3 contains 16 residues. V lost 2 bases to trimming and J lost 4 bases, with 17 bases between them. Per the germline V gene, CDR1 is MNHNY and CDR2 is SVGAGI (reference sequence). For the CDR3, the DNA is TGTGCCAGCAGTTACAGCAGGAGGGGCGATAGCTATGGCTACACCTTC. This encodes CASSYSRRGDSYGYTF.

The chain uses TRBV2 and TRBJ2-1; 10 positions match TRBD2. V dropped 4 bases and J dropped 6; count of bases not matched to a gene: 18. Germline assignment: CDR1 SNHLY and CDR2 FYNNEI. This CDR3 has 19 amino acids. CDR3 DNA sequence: TGTGCCAGCAGTGGGACGAGCGGGAGGGCCTGGTCCGTTGGCAATGAGCAGTTCTTC. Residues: CASSGTSGRAWSVGNEQFF.

Written as DNA, the CDR3 is TGTGCCAGCAGCCCGAGGGGCACAGATACGCAGTATTTT. The encoded protein is CASSPRGTDTQYF. This chain connects TRBV9 to TRBJ2-3, with D possibly matching TRBD2 (5 bases). The length of the CDR3 is 13 residues. V gave up 4 bases and J gave up 1 base, with 7 bases separating them. The V gene's germline CDR1 is SGDLS and CDR2 YYNGEE.

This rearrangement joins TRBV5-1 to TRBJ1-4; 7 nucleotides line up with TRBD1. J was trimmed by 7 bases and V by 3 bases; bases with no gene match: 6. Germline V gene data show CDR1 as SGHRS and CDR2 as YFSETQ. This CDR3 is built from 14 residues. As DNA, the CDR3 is TGCGCCAGCAGCTCTAGGGGGCTGGGTGAAAAACTGTTTTTT. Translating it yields CASSSRGLGEKLFF.

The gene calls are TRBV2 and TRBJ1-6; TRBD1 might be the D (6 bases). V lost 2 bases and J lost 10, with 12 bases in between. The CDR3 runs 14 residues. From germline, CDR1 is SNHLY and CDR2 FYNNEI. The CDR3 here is CASSELGGRSPLHF. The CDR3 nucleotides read TGTGCCAGCAGTGAATTAGGGGGGAGGTCACCCCTCCACTTT.

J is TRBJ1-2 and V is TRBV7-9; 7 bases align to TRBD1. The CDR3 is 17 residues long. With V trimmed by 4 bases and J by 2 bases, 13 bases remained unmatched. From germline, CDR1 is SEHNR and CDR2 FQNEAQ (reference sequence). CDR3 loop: CASSSSVGGDRNYGYTF. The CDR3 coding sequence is TGTGCCAGCAGCTCCTCTGTAGGGGGCGACCGCAACTATGGCTACACCTTC.